This TCR beta chain stems from a study of T-cell memory formation after mild COVID-19. Study-level findings and limits: There were some responding clones in pre-infection memory, which suggested that cross-reactive memory had joined.

This clonotype was seen only a few times. As yet, its antigen is unknown. The CDR3 is 15 amino acids. With 2 bases removed from V and 5 bases from J, the gap between germline ends came to 15 bases. Germline V gives CDR1 SGHVS, CDR2 FQNEAQ. MiXCR was run by TCRdb on the 5' RACE reads, yielding one entry per CDR3 protein. The data hold hundreds of thousands of distinct CDR3 sequences, with about a fifth observed a single time. This sequence joins TRBV7-8 and TRBJ2-5; D remains unclear. This TCR derives from an adult woman who had mild COVID-19 (a few samples of this study predate the infection). Cell type and time point are not known. The sequenced sample was PBMCs or a T cell subset sorted from them (not recorded which). CDR3 loop: CASSLSLRIVETQYF. The CDR3 DNA follows: TGTGCCAGCAGCTTATCCCTTCGGATCGTCGAGACCCAGTACTTC. The complete variable domain, with remaining parts taken from reference TRBV7-8 and TRBJ2-5, reads GAGVSQSPRYKVAKRGQDVALRCDPISGHVSLFWYQQALGQGPEFLTYFQNEAQLDKSGLPSDRFFAERPEGSVSTLKIQRTQQEDSAVYLCASSLSLRIVETQYFGPGTRLLVL.